The sample holds one count of the clone carrying this TCR beta chain. This sample was taken from a study of blood T cell repertoires in COVID-19. In the study overall: The United States, Italy and Spain were the sources of the acute and convalescent COVID-19 samples. T cells, B-cell-depleted T cells, or PBMCs provided the cDNA or gDNA that served as material.

Original methodology: Quantification of nucleated cells was approximated via reference gene primer amplification. Clones were sequenced by immunoSEQ multiplex PCR, and TCRdb holds only the in-frame ones, with some missing. D and trimming come from the DNA, and the V and J calls and clone size come from that table. The sample carries roughly 200,000 clones, approximately 87% recorded once. V lost 5 bases, J lost 0 bases, and 10 bases lay in between. In germline, CDR1 is KGHDR, CDR2 SFDVKD. CDR3 length equals 15 residues. The clonotype comes from a woman aged 18-29 years who had recovered from COVID-19. The gene calls are TRBV24-1 and TRBJ1-3; D gene unclear. The specimen was peripheral blood. CDR3 coding DNA: TGTGCCACCAGTGGCGGCGCAGCCTCTGGAAACACCATATATTTT. Amino acid sequence: CATSGGAASGNTIYF.